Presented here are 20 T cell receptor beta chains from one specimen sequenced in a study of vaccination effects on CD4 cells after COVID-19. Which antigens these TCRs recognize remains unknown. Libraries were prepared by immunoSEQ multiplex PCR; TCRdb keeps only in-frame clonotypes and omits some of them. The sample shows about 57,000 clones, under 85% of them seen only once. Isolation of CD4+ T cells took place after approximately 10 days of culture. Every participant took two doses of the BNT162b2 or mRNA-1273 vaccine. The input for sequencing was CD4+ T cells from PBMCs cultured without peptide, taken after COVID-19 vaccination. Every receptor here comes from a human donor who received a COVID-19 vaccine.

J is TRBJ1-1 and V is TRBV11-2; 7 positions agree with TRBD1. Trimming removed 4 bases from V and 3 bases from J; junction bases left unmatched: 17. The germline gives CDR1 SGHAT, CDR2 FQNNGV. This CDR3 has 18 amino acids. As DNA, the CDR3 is TGTGCCAGCAGCTCCAGGCTATCGGGACAGAGAACCGACACTGAAGCTTTCTTT. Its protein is CASSSRLSGQRTDTEAFF.

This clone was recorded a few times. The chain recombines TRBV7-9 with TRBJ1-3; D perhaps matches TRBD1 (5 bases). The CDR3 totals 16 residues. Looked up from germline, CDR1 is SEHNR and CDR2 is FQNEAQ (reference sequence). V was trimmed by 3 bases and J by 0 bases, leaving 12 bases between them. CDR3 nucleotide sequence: TGTGCCAGCAGCTTCGGGACTTTGATCTCTGGAAACACCATATATTTT. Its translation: CASSFGTLISGNTIYF.

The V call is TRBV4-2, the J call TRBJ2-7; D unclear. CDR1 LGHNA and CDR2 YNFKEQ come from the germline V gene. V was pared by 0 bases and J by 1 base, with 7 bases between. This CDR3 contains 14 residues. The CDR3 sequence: CASSQDMLSYEQYF. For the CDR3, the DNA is TGTGCCAGCAGCCAAGATATGCTATCCTACGAGCAGTACTTC.

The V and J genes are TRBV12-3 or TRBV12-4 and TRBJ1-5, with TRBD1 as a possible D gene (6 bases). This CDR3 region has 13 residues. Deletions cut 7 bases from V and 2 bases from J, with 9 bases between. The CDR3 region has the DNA TGTGCCAGCATGAGGGGGGGCAATCAGCCCCAGCATTTT. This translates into CASMRGGNQPQHF.

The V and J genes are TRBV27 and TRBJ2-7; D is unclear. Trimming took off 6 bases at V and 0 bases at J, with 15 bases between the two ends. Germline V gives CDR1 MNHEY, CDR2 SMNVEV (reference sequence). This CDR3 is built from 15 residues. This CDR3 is CASRVAFSTSYEQYF. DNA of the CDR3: TGTGCCAGCAGAGTAGCTTTCTCGACCTCCTACGAGCAGTACTTC.

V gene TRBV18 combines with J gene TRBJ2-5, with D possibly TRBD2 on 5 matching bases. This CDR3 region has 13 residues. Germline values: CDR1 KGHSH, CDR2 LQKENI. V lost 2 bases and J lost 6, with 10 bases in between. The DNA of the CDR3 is TGTGCCAGCTCACCAGGAGGCAGGCAGACCCAGTACTTC. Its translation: CASSPGGRQTQYF.

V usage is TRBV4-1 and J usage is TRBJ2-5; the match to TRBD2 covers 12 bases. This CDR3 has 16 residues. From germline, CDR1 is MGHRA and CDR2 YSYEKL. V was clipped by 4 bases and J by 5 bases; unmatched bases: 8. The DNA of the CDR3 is TGCGCCAGCAGCCCCGGACTAGCGGGGCCCAGGGAGACCCAGTACTTC. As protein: CASSPGLAGPRETQYF.

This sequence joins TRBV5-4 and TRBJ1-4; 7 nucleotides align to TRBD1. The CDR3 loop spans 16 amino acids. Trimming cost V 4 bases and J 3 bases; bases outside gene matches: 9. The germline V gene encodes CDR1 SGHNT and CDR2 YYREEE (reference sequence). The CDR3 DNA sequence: TGTGCCAGCAGCGAACGTACCGGGACAGCTAATGAAAAACTGTTTTTT. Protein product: CASSERTGTANEKLFF.

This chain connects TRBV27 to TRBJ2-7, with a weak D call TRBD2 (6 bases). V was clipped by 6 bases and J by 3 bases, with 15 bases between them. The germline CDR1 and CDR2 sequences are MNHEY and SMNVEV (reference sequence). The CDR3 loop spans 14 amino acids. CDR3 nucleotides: TGTGCCAGCAGGCGGGACTCAGGGAGCTACGAGCAGTACTTC. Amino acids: CASRRDSGSYEQYF.

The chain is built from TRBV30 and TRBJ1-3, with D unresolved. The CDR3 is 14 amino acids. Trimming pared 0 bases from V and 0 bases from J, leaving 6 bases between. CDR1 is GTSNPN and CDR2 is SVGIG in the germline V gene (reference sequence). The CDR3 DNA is TGTGCCTGGAGTGTGTCCAACTCTGGAAACACCATATATTTT. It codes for CAWSVSNSGNTIYF.

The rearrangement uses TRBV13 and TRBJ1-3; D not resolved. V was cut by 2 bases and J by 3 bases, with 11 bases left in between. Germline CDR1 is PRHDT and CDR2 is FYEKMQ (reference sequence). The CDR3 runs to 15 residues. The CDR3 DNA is TGTGCCAGCAGCTTAAGGGTAGCGGGTGGAAACACCATATATTTT. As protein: CASSLRVAGGNTIYF.

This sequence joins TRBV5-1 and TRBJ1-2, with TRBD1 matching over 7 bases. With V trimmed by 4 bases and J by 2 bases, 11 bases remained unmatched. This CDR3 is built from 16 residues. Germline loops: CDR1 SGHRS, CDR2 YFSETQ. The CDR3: CASSLGTAKFNYGYTF. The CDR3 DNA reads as TGCGCCAGCAGCCTCGGGACAGCAAAATTCAACTATGGCTACACCTTC.

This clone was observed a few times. DNA for the CDR3: TGTGCCAGCAGCTCCGGGACAGATAATTCACCCCTCCACTTT. Protein: CASSSGTDNSPLHF. The chain couples TRBV5-4 to TRBJ1-6, with 7 bases lining up with TRBD1. Trimming cost V 3 bases and J 5 bases; bases outside gene matches: 2. CDR1 is SGHNT, CDR2 YYREEE, per germline (reference sequence). CDR3 length equals 14 residues.

The DNA of the CDR3 is TGCGCCAGCAGCTCCGGGACAGCCGAGAGGAACACTGAAGCTTTCTTT. This gives the protein CASSSGTAERNTEAFF. The chain is built from TRBV5-1 and TRBJ1-1; TRBD1 matches at 7 bases. The germline V gene has CDR1 SGHRS and CDR2 YFSETQ. Trimming at V came to 3 bases and at J to 1 base, leaving 9 bases not matched to a gene. This CDR3 is built from 16 residues. The entire variable domain, with the rest obtained from reference TRBV5-1 and TRBJ1-1, is as follows: KAGVTQTPRYLIKTRGQQVTLSCSPISGHRSVSWYQQTPGQGLQFLFEYFSETQRNKGNFPGRFSGRQFSNSRSEMNVSTLELGDSALYLCASSSGTAERNTEAFFGQGTRLTVV.

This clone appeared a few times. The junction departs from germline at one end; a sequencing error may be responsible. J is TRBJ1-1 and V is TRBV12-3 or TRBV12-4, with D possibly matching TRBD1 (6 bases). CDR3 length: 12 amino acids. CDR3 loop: CASKPWPGTSSF. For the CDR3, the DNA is TGTGCCAGCAAACCCTGGCCAGGGACATCCTCCTTT.

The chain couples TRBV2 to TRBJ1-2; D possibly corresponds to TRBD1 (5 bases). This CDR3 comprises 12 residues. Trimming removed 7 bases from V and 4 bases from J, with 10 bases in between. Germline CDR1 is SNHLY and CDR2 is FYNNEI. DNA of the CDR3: TGTGCCAGCACCCGGGACCTCTATGGCTACACCTTC. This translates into CASTRDLYGYTF.

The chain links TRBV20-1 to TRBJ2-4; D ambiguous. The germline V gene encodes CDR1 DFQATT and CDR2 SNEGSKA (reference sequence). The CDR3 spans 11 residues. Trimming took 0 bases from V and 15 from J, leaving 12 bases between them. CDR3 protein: CSAREQGLLYF. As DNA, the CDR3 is TGCAGTGCTAGAGAGCAAGGCCTTCTGTACTTC.

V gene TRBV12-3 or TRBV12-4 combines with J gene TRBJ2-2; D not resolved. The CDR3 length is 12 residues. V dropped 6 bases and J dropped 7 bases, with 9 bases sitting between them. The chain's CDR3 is CASSLTNGELFF. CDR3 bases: TGTGCCAGCAGCCTCACCAACGGGGAGCTGTTTTTT.

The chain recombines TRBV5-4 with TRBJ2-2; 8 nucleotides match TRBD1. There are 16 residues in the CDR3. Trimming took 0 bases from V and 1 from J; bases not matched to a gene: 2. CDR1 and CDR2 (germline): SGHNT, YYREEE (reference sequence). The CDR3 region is CASSLVGQVNTGELFF. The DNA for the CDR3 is TGTGCCAGCAGCTTGGTGGGACAGGTGAACACCGGGGAGCTGTTTTTT.

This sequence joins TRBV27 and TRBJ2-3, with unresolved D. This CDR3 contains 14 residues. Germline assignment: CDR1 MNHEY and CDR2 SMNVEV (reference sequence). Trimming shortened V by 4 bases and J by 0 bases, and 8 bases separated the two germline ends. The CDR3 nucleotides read TGTGCCAGCAGTTCACCGGGTAGCACAGATACGCAGTATTTT. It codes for CASSSPGSTDTQYF.